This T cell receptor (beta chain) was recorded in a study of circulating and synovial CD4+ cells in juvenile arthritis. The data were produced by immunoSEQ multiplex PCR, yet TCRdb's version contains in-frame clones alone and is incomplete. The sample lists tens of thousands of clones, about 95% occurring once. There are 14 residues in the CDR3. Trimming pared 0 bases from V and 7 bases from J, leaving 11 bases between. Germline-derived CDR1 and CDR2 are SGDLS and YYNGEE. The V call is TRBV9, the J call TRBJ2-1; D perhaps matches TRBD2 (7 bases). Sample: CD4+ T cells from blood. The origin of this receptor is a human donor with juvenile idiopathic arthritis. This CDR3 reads CASSVGGGLNEQFF. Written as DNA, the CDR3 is TGTGCCAGCAGCGTAGGGGGGGGCTTGAATGAGCAGTTCTTC.